This TCR beta chain was found in a study of T cell responses to AZD1222 COVID-19 vaccine (dated by TCRdb to the early 2020s). Broadly, across the study: AZD1222 recipients whose second dose came at about 4 weeks and those whose second dose came at about 12 weeks were combined into one group, since spike-specific TCR depth and breadth did not differ between the two schedules. Enrollment into the trials was organized by age into subgroups of 18-55, 56-69 and 70-plus years, and those subgroups contained roughly 150, 30 and 60 TCR-sequenced participants, respectively. TCR sequencing covered 230 or so trial participants: approximately 200 given two doses of AZD1222 and 26 given two doses of MenACWY control vaccine.

This clone was observed a single time. No antigen is known for it. No much larger clone exists at a distance of one base, and base qualities are not known. The paper's findings and limits, for the study overall: Reportedly, close to half of the unique spike-specific TCRs recognized epitopes lying outside the regions that are mutated in the B.1.351 and B.1.1.7 variants. The vaccine-associated CD4 TCRs covered the entire spike protein, and the dominant responses fell in regions 160-218 and 743-854. Most participants were white British and females outnumbered males, and the authors suggested that clonal diversity may have been underestimated. No day 14 peak-response samples were available, so repertoires were characterized only after the peak T cell response. The 56-69-year group was small, and its depth increase did not reach significance, likely because of low power. A significant rise in spike-specific TCR breadth and depth was observed after two AZD1222 doses relative to day 0 and relative to MenACWY recipients. Conclusions about previously exposed vaccinees are limited because only five to seven AZD1222 recipients were SARS-CoV-2 seropositive at baseline.

CDR1 and CDR2, per the germline V gene, are MNHEY and SVGEGT. There are 17 amino acids in the CDR3, from cysteine to phenylalanine inclusive. The entry retains the CDR3 DNA only, 51 bases that are in frame from base 1. Germline trimming: 5 bases from V, 1 base from J; junction bases outside gene matches: 8. The CDR3 regions of human TCRbeta chains were analyzed by immunosequencing. The study's own analysis went as follows. Repertoire TCRs were checked for matches against a reference library of SARS-CoV-2-specific TCRs that had been generated using the MIRA antigen-specificity platform. Breadth meant the fraction of unique TCRs that were SARS-CoV-2-associated, whereas depth meant the fraction of total T cells that were SARS-CoV-2-associated. Using the MIRA data, each spike-specific TCR was assigned both to the spike region to which the TCR was reactive and to a CD4 or CD8 class. Log10-transformed breadth and depth values were compared by one-way ANOVA with Sidak's multiple comparisons tests. Held by TCRdb, this immuneACCESS table contains in-frame sequences only and omits some clones. Under half of the omission traces to an unresolved V gene where checked; the cause of the rest is unknown. Clone size and V and J calls were adopted from that table, with D and trimming inferred from the DNA. In all, the sample holds some 80,000 clones, and 90% to 95% of those were seen once. Around 4.9% of the sample rests with the top ten.

What the time point label conveys for this sample: baseline before first vaccination. The vaccinee samples were drawn from two UK trials, COV001 and COV002, one of which was a single-blind randomized controlled phase 2/3 trial testing AZD1222 (ChAdOx1 nCoV-19) in healthy adults. For TCRbeta chain sequencing, PBMC samples from trial participants were taken at day 0 and at day 28 after the second dose. The sequence came from an adult in good health. The chain was built from TRBV6-2 or TRBV6-3 and TRBJ1-1; the central 12 bases match TRBD1. This specimen was peripheral blood, taken on day 0 of AZD1222 vaccination. CDR3 protein: CASSRTGTGGRNTEAFF. At the DNA level, the sequence is TGTGCCAGCAGTCGCACCGGGACAGGGGGCAGGAACACTGAAGCTTTCTTT.